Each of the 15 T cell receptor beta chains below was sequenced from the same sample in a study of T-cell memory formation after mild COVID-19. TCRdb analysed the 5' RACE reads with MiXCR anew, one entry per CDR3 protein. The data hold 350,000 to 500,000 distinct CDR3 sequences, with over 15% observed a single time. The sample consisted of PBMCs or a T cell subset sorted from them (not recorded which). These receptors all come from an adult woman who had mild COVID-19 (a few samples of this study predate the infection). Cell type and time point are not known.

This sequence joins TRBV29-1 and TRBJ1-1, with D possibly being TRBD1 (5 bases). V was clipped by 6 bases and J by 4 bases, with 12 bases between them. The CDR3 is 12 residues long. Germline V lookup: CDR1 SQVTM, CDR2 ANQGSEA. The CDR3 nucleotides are TGCAGCGTGGCCCAGGGTGGCACTGAAGCTTTCTTT. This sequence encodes CSVAQGGTEAFF. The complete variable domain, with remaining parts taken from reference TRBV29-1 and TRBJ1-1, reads SAVISQKPSRDICQRGTSLTIQCQVDSQVTMMFWYRQQPGQSLTLIATANQGSEATYESGFVIDKFPISRPNLTFSTLTVSNMSPEDSSIYLCSVAQGGTEAFFGQGTRLTVV.

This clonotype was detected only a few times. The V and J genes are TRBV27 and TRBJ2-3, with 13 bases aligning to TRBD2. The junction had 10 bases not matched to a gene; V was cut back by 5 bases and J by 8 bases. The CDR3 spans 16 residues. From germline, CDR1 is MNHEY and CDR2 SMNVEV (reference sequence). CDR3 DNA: TGTGCCAGCAGTATTCGGACTAGCGGGGGCACGGGTACGCAGTATTTT. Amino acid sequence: CASSIRTSGGTGTQYF.

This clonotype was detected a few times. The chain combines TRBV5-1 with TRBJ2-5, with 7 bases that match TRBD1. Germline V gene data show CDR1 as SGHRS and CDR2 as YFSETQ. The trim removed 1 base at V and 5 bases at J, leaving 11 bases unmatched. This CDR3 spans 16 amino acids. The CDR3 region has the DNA TGCGCCAGCAGCTTGTTTTCGGCAGGGGGTCAGGAGACCCAGTACTTC. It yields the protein CASSLFSAGGQETQYF.

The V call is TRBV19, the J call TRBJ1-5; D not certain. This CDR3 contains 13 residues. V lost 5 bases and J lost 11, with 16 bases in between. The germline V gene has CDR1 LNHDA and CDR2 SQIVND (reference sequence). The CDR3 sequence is CASSQFRGGTQHF. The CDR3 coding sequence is TGTGCCAGTAGTCAATTCCGGGGAGGGACCCAGCATTTT.

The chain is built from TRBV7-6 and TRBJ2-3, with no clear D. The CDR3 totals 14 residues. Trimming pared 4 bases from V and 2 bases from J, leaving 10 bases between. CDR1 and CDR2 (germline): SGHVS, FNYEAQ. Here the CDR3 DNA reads TGTGCCAGCAGCTCGCAGGAGTACACAGATACGCAGTATTTT. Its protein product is CASSSQEYTDTQYF.

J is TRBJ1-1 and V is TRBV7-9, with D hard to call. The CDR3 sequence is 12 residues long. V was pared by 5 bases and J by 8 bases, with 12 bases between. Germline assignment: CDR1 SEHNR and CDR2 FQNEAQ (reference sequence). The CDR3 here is CASSGNAGEAFF. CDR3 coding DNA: TGTGCCAGCAGCGGAAACGCAGGAGAAGCTTTCTTT.

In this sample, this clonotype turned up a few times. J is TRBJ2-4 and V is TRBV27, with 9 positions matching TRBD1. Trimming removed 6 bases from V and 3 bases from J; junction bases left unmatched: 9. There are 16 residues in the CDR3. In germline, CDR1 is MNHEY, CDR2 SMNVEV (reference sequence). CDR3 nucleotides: TGTGCCAGCAGGACCGGGACAGGGCTTAACAAAAACATTCAGTACTTC. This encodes CASRTGTGLNKNIQYF.

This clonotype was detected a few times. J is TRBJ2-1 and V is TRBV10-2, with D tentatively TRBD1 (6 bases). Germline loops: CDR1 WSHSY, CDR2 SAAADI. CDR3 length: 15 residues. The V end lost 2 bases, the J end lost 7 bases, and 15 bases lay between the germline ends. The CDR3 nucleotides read TGCGCCAGCAGTGAGGCGAGGGGGTTCTCTAATGAGCAGTTCTTC. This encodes CASSEARGFSNEQFF.

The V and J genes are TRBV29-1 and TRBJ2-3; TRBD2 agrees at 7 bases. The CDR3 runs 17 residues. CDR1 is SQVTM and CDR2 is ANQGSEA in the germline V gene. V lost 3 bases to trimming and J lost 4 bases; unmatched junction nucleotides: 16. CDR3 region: CSVELGGSTIFADTQYF. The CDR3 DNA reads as TGCAGCGTTGAGCTGGGCGGGAGTACCATCTTCGCAGATACGCAGTATTTT.

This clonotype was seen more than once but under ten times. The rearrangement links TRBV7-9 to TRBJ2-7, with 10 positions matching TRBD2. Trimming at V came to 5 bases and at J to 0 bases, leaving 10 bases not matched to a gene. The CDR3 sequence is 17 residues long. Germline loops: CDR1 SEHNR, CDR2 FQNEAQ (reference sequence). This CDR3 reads CASSPWVAGGPSYEQYF. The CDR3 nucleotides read TGTGCCAGCAGCCCTTGGGTAGCGGGAGGACCCTCCTACGAGCAGTACTTC.

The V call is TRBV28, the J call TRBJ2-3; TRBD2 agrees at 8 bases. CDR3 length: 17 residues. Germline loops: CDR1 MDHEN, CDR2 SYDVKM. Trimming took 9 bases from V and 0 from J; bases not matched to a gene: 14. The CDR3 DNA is TGTGCCAGTGACGGGCTAGCGGGCCTTATTAGCACAGATACGCAGTATTTT. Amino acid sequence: CASDGLAGLISTDTQYF.

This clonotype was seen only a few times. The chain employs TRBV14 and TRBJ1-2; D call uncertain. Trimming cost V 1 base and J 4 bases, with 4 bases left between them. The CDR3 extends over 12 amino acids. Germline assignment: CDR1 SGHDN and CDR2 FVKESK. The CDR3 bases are TGTGCCAGCAGCCAAGCCGGCTATGGCTACACCTTC. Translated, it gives CASSQAGYGYTF. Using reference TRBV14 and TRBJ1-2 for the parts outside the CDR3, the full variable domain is EAGVTQFPSHSVIEKGQTVTLRCDPISGHDNLYWYRRVMGKEIKFLLHFVKESKQDESGMPNNRFLAERTGGTYSTLKVQPAELEDSGVYFCASSQAGYGYTFGSGTRLTVV.

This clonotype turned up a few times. The CDR3 DNA follows: TGTGCCAGCAGCCCCGGACGGAACCAAGAGACCCAGTACTTC. Residues: CASSPGRNQETQYF. V and J are TRBV7-2 and TRBJ2-5; D uncertain. This CDR3 region has 14 residues. Trimming cost V 5 bases and J 0 bases, with 10 bases left between them. CDR1 is SGHTA, CDR2 FQGNSA, per germline.

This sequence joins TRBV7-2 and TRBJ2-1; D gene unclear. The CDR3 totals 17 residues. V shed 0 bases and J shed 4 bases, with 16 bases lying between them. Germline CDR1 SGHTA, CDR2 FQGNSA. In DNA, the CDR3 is TGTGCCAGCAGCTTAGCGAGCCAGAGGACGCCTTACAATGAGCAGTTCTTC. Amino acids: CASSLASQRTPYNEQFF.

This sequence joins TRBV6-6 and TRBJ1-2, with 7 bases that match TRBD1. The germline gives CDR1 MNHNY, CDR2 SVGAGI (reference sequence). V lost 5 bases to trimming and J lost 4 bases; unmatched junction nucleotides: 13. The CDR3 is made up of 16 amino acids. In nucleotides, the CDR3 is TGTGCCAGCAGTCAAGCGGACAACAGGGGTGGCTATGGCTACACCTTC. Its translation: CASSQADNRGGYGYTF.